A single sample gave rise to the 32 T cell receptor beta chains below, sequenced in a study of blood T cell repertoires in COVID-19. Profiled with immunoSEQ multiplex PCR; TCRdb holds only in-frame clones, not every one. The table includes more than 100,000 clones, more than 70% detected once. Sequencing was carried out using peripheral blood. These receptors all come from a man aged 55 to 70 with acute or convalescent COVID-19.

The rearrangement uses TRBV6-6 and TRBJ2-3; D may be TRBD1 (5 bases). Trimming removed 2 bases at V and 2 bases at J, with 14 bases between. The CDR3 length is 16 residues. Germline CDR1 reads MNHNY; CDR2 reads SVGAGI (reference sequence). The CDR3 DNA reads TGTGCCAGCAGTTACGACAGAGGTCCCCACACAGATACGCAGTATTTT. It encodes CASSYDRGPHTDTQYF.

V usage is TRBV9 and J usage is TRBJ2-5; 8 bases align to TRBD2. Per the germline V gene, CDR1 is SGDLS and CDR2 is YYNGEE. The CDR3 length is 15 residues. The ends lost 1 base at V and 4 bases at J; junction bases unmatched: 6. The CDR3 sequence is CASSVRLAGGETQYF. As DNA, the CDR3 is TGTGCCAGCAGCGTACGGCTAGCGGGTGGAGAGACCCAGTACTTC.

DNA of the CDR3: TGTGCCTGGACCAGGGGTACCGGGGAGCTGTTTTTT. It codes for CAWTRGTGELFF. The chain links TRBV30 to TRBJ2-2, with D maybe TRBD1 (6 bases). The germline V and J ends were trimmed by 4 bases and 5 bases, with 8 bases remaining between them. The length of the CDR3 is 12 residues. Per germline, CDR1 GTSNPN and CDR2 SVGIG (reference sequence).

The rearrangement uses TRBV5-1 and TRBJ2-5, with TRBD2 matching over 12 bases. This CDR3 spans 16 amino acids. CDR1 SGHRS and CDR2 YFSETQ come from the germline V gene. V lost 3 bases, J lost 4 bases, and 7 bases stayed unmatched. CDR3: CASSSLGTSGSETQYF. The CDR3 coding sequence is TGCGCCAGCAGCTCACTCGGGACTAGCGGGTCAGAGACCCAGTACTTC. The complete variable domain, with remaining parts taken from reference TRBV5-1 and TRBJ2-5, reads KAGVTQTPRYLIKTRGQQVTLSCSPISGHRSVSWYQQTPGQGLQFLFEYFSETQRNKGNFPGRFSGRQFSNSRSEMNVSTLELGDSALYLCASSSLGTSGSETQYFGPGTRLLVL.

The CDR3 protein is CASSLADRGAFF. The CDR3 DNA sequence: TGTGCCAGCAGCTTAGCGGACAGGGGTGCTTTCTTT. The chain couples TRBV7-9 to TRBJ1-1, with 9 bases lining up with TRBD1. The junction had 1 base not matched to a gene; V was cut back by 0 bases and J by 11 bases. The CDR3 runs 12 residues. Germline V lookup: CDR1 SEHNR, CDR2 FQNEAQ (reference sequence).

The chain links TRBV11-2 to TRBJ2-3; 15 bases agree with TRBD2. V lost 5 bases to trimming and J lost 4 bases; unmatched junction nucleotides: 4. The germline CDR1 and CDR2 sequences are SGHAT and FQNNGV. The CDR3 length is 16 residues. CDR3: CASSVGTSGRSDTQYF. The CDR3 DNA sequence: TGTGCCAGCAGCGTTGGGACTAGCGGGAGGTCAGATACGCAGTATTTT.

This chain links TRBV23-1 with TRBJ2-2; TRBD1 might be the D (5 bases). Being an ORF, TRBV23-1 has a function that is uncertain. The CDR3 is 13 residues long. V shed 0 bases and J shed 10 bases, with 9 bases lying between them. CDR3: CASSQSKGLELFF. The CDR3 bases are TGCGCCAGCAGTCAATCCAAGGGGCTGGAGCTGTTTTTT.

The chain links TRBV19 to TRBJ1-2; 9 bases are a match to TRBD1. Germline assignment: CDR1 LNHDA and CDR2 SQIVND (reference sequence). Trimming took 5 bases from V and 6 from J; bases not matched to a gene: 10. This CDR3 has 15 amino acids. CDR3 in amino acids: CASSATGTGSNGYTF. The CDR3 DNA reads TGTGCCAGTAGTGCTACCGGGACAGGGTCGAATGGCTACACCTTC.

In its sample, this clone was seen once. CDR3 region: CASIPGGHTEAFF. The CDR3 nucleotides read TGTGCCAGCATCCCCGGGGGGCACACTGAAGCTTTCTTT. The V and J genes are TRBV2 and TRBJ1-1; TRBD1 might be the D (6 bases). CDR1 SNHLY and CDR2 FYNNEI come from the germline V gene. The CDR3 has 13 amino acids. With 7 bases removed from V and 3 bases from J, the gap between germline ends came to 12 bases.

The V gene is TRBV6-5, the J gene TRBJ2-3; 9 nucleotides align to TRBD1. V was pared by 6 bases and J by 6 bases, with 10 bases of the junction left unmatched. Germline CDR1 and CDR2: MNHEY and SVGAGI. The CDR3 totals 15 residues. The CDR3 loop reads CASSPRDRVADTQYF. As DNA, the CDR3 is TGTGCCAGCAGCCCACGGGACAGGGTGGCCGATACGCAGTATTTT.

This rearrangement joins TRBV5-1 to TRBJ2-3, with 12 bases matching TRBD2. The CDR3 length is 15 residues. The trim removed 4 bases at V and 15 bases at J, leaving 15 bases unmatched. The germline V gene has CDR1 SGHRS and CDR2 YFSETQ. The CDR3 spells CASSPSSGGARSYYF. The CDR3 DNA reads TGCGCCAGCAGCCCCTCTAGCGGGGGGGCCAGAAGTTATTATTTT. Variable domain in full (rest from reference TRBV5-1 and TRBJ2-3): KAGVTQTPRYLIKTRGQQVTLSCSPISGHRSVSWYQQTPGQGLQFLFEYFSETQRNKGNFPGRFSGRQFSNSRSEMNVSTLELGDSALYLCASSPSSGGARSYYFGPGTRLTVL.

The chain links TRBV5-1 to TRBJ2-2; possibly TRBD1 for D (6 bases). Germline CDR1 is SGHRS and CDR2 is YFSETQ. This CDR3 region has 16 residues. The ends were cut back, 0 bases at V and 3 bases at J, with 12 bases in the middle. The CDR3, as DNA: TGCGCCAGCAGCTTGGATTGGGGGCTGGACACCGGGGAGCTGTTTTTT. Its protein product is CASSLDWGLDTGELFF.

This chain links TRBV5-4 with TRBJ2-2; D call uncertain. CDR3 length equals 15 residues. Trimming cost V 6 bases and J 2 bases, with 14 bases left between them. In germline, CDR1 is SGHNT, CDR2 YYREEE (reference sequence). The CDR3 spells CASTAARSNTGELFF. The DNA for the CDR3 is TGTGCCAGCACCGCCGCCAGGTCAAACACCGGGGAGCTGTTTTTT.

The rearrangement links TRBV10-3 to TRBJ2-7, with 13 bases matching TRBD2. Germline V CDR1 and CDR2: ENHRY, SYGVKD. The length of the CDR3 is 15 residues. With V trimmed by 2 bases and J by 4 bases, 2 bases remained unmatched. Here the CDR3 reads CAISEGLAGVYEQYF. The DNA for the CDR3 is TGTGCCATCAGTGAGGGACTAGCGGGAGTTTACGAGCAGTACTTC.

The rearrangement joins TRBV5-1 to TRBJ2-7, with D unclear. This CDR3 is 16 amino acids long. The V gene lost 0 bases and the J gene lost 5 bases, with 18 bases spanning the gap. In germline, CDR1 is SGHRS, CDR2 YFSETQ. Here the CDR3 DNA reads TGCGCCAGCAGCTTGGTCGGCTCCCCAACTACCGACGAGCAGTACTTC. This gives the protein CASSLVGSPTTDEQYF.

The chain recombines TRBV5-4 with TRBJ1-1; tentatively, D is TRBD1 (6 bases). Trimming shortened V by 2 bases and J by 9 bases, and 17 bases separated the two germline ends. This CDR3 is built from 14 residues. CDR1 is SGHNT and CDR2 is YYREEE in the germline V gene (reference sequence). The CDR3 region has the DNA TGTGCCAGCAGCTTCGACAGGCAGTCAATGAAAGCTTTCTTT. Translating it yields CASSFDRQSMKAFF.

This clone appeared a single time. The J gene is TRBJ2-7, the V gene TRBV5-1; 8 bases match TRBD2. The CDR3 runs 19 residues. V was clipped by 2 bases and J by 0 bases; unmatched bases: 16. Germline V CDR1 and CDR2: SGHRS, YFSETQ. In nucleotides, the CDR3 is TGCGCCAGCAGCTTACGGCGAGGACTAGCTTTCGAAAACTCCTACGAGCAGTACTTC. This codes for CASSLRRGLAFENSYEQYF.

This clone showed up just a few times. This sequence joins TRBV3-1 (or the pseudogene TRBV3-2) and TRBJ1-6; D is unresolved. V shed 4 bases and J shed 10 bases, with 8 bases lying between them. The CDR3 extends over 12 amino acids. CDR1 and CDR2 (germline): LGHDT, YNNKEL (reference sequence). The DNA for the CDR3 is TGTGCCAGCAGCCTCGGTTTATCACCCCTCCACTTT. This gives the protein CASSLGLSPLHF.

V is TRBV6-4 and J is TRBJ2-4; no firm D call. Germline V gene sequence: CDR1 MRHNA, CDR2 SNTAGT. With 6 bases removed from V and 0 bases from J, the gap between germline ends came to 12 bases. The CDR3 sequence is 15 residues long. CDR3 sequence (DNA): TGTGCCAGCAGCGTACAGACGGTAGCCAAAAACATTCAGTACTTC. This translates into CASSVQTVAKNIQYF.

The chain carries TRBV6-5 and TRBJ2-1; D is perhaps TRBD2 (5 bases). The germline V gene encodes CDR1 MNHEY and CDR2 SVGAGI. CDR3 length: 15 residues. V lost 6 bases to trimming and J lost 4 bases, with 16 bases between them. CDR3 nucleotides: TGTGCCAGCAGGGCCGCCCAGACTAATTACAATGAGCAGTTCTTC. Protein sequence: CASRAAQTNYNEQFF.

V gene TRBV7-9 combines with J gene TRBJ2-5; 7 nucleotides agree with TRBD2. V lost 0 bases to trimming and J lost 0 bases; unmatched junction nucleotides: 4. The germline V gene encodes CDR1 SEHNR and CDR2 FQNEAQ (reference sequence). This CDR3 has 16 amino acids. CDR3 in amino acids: CASSLANSGHQETQYF. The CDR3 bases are TGTGCCAGCAGCTTAGCTAATAGCGGGCACCAAGAGACCCAGTACTTC.

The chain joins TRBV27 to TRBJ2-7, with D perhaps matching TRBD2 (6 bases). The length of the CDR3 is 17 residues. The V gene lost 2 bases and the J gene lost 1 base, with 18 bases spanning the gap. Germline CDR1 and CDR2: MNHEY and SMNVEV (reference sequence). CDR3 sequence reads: CASSLGHSLAESYEQYF. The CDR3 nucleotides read TGTGCCAGCAGTTTAGGGCACTCTTTAGCGGAGTCCTACGAGCAGTACTTC.

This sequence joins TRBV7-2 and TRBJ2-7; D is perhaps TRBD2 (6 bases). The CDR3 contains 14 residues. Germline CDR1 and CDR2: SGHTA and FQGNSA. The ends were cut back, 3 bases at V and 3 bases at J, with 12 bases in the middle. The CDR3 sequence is CASSFGGASYEQYF. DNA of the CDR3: TGTGCCAGCAGCTTTGGCGGGGCTAGCTACGAGCAGTACTTC. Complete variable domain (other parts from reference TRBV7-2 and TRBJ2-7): GAGVSQSPSNKVTEKGKDVELRCDPISGHTALYWYRQSLGQGLEFLIYFQGNSAPDKSGLPSDRFSAERTGGSVSTLTIQRTQQEDSAVYLCASSFGGASYEQYFGPGTRLTVT.

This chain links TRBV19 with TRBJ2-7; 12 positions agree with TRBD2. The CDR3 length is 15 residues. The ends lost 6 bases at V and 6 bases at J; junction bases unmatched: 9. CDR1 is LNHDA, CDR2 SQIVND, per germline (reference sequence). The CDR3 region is CASSPLAGGVSEQYF. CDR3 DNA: TGTGCCAGTAGCCCACTAGCGGGAGGCGTCAGCGAGCAGTACTTC.

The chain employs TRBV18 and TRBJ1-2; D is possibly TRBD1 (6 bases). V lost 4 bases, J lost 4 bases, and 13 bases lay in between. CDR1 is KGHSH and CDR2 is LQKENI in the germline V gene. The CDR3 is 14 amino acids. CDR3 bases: TGTGCCAGCTCACGGGACACCCTGGGCTATGGCTACACCTTC. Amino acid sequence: CASSRDTLGYGYTF.

The DNA for the CDR3 is TGTGCCAGCAGCCTCCCGGACAGGGGAAATCAGAATACGCAGTATTTT. Translation: CASSLPDRGNQNTQYF. The rearrangement joins TRBV7-2 to TRBJ2-3; 9 bases are a match to TRBD1. Losses at the gene ends were 5 bases for V and 7 bases for J; bases not matched to a gene: 13. Per the germline V gene, CDR1 is SGHTA and CDR2 is FQGNSA. CDR3 length: 16 residues.

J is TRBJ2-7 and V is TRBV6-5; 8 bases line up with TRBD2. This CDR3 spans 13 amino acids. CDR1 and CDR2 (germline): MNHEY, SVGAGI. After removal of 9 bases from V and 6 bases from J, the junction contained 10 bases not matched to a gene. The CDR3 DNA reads TGTGCCAGTGCCGGGACTAGTCGTTTCGAGCAGTACTTC. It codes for CASAGTSRFEQYF.

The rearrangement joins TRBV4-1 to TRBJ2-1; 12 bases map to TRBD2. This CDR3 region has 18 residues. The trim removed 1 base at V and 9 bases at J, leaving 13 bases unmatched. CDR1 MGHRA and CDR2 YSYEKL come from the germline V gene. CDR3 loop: CASSQAPTSGSRAGEQFF. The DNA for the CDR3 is TGCGCCAGCAGCCAAGCCCCGACTAGCGGGAGTAGAGCAGGTGAGCAGTTCTTC.

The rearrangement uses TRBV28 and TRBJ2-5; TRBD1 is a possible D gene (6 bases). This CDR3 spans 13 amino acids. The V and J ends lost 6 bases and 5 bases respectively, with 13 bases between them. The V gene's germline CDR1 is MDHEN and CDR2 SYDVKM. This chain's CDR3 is CASSQQGPETQYF. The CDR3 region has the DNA TGTGCCAGCAGCCAACAGGGCCCGGAGACCCAGTACTTC.

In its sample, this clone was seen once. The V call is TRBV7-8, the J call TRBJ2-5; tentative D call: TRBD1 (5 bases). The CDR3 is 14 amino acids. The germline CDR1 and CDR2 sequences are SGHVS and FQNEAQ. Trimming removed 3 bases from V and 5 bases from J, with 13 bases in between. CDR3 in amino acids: CASSFGHIGETQYF. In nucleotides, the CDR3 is TGTGCCAGCAGCTTCGGACATATTGGGGAGACCCAGTACTTC.

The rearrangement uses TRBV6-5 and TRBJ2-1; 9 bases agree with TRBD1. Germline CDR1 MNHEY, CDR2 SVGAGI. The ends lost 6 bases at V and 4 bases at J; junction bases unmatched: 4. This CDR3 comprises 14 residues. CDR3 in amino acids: CASSLGQGYNEQFF. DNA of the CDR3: TGTGCCAGCAGCCTGGGACAGGGATACAATGAGCAGTTCTTC.

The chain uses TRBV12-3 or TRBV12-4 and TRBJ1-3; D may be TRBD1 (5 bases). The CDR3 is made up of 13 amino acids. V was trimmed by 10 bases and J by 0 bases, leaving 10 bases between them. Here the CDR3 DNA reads TGTGCCACAAGACAGAGCTCTGGAAACACCATATATTTT. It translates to CATRQSSGNTIYF.